These 21 T cell receptor beta chains share one sample of origin, sequenced in a study of cytomegalovirus exposure and HLA in healthy donors. It was with 60 Vbeta and 13 Jbeta primers that the PCR ran. TCRdb's table, derived via immunoSEQ multiplex PCR, lists solely in-frame clones and lacks some. The sample lists a few hundred thousand clones, roughly 80% occurring once. The sequenced sample consisted of PBMCs. Every receptor here comes from a man under 40 in good health and CMV-seronegative.

The chain is built from TRBV28 and TRBJ1-6; no clear D gene. The CDR3 contains 14 residues. Germline V CDR1 and CDR2: MDHEN, SYDVKM. Trimming removed 6 bases from V and 3 bases from J, with 9 bases in between. CDR3 region: CASRGAIYNSPLHF. The CDR3 region has the DNA TGTGCCAGCAGGGGAGCTATCTATAATTCACCCCTCCACTTT.

This sequence joins TRBV9 and TRBJ1-2; 11 bases fit TRBD1. The ends lost 4 bases at V and 10 bases at J; junction bases unmatched: 15. The CDR3 runs 16 residues. Per germline, CDR1 SGDLS and CDR2 YYNGEE. The CDR3 bases are TGTGCCAGCAGCCCGAGCCCCCTCCGGGACAGGGGGGTCTACACCTTC. It yields the protein CASSPSPLRDRGVYTF.

The gene calls are TRBV18 and TRBJ1-1, with 10 bases identical to TRBD1. The CDR3 covers 14 residues. The ends lost 2 bases at V and 10 bases at J; junction bases unmatched: 7. The germline CDR1 and CDR2 sequences are KGHSH and LQKENI. The DNA for the CDR3 is TGTGCCAGCTCACCAGAGACAGGGGGCCGGGGAGCTTTCTTT. It yields the protein CASSPETGGRGAFF.

The chain has TRBV5-1 and TRBJ1-2; the D gene is possibly TRBD1 (5 bases). The length of the CDR3 is 14 residues. Trimming removed 5 bases at V and 1 base at J, with 12 bases between. The germline V gene has CDR1 SGHRS and CDR2 YFSETQ. The CDR3 coding sequence is TGCGCCAGCAGTGTAGACAGCTTTAACTATGGCTACACCTTC. This codes for CASSVDSFNYGYTF.

The chain joins TRBV5-1 to TRBJ2-3, with 8 bases aligning to TRBD2. The V segment lost 8 bases and the J segment 2 bases; nucleotides outside the gene matches: 7. The CDR3 has 14 residues. CDR1 SGHRS and CDR2 YFSETQ come from the germline V gene. CDR3 protein: CASTTGGLTDTQYF. The CDR3 DNA follows: TGCGCCAGTACTACGGGGGGGCTCACAGATACGCAGTATTTT.

There are a few counts of this clone. J is TRBJ2-7 and V is TRBV7-8; D gene ambiguous. Germline V gene lookup returns CDR1 SGHVS and CDR2 FQNEAQ. CDR3 length equals 14 residues. V lost 0 bases and J lost 2, with 8 bases in between. The CDR3 spells CASSLAQFTYEQYF. The DNA of the CDR3 is TGTGCCAGCAGCTTAGCACAGTTTACCTACGAGCAGTACTTC.

The rearrangement joins TRBV6-6 to TRBJ1-6; 7 bases align to TRBD1. Germline V CDR1 and CDR2: MNHNY, SVGAGI (reference sequence). The CDR3 spans 15 residues. The V segment lost 2 bases and the J segment 6 bases; nucleotides outside the gene matches: 4. The CDR3 here is CASSYGDRANSPLHF. The CDR3 nucleotides are TGTGCCAGCAGTTACGGGGACAGAGCTAATTCACCCCTCCACTTT.

This clone turned up a few times. The J gene is TRBJ2-7, the V gene TRBV4-3; 8 bases agree with TRBD1. CDR1 LGHNA and CDR2 YSLEER come from the germline V gene. This CDR3 is 15 amino acids long. With V trimmed by 4 bases and J by 4 bases, 9 bases remained unmatched. CDR3 protein: CASSRSGTGVYEQYF. In DNA form, the CDR3 reads TGCGCCAGCAGCCGCTCCGGGACAGGTGTATACGAGCAGTACTTC.

This clone was recorded once. The CDR3 is CASNSGQLKMGEKLFF. As DNA, the CDR3 is TGTGCCAGCAACTCGGGACAGCTCAAAATGGGGGAAAAACTGTTTTTT. V is TRBV28 and J is TRBJ1-4; 7 positions agree with TRBD1. The ends lost 7 bases at V and 8 bases at J; junction bases unmatched: 16. The CDR3 length is 16 residues. Germline CDR1 and CDR2: MDHEN and SYDVKM. The variable domain in full, completed from reference TRBV28 and TRBJ1-4, reads DVKVTQSSRYLVKRTGEKVFLECVQDMDHENMFWYRQDPGLGLRLIYFSYDVKMKEKGDIPEGYSVSREKKERFSLILESASTNQTSMYLCASNSGQLKMGEKLFFGSGTQLSVL.

The chain has TRBV6-1 and TRBJ2-7; 7 positions agree with TRBD1. The trim removed 8 bases at V and 0 bases at J, leaving 4 bases unmatched. The germline CDR1 and CDR2 sequences are MNHNS and SASEGT. The CDR3 extends over 13 amino acids. The CDR3 sequence is CASGGDSSYEQYF. The CDR3 bases are TGTGCCAGCGGTGGGGACAGCTCCTACGAGCAGTACTTC.

The chain couples TRBV5-6 to TRBJ1-1; D not certain. V lost 3 bases and J lost 2, with 11 bases in between. The CDR3 loop spans 14 amino acids. Germline V lookup: CDR1 SGHDT, CDR2 YYEEEE. The CDR3 region has the DNA TGTGCCAGCAGCTCCCCAAAGAGAAACACTGAAGCTTTCTTT. As protein: CASSSPKRNTEAFF.

The chain is built from TRBV19 and TRBJ2-6; D may be TRBD1 (6 bases). The CDR3 has 16 residues. Germline CDR1 and CDR2: LNHDA and SQIVND (reference sequence). V lost 7 bases and J lost 3, with 16 bases in between. CDR3 coding DNA: TGTGCCAGTACCCCAGGGGTCCGGAGTGGGGCCAACGTCCTGACTTTC. Translating gives CASTPGVRSGANVLTF. Using reference TRBV19 and TRBJ2-6 for the parts outside the CDR3, the full variable domain is DGGITQSPKYLFRKEGQNVTLSCEQNLNHDAMYWYRQDPGQGLRLIYYSQIVNDFQKGDIAEGYSVSREKKESFPLTVTSAQKNPTAFYLCASTPGVRSGANVLTFGAGSRLTVL.

The genes are TRBV29-1 and TRBJ1-4; 7 bases agree with TRBD1. This CDR3 is 15 amino acids long. The ends lost 5 bases at V and 7 bases at J; junction bases unmatched: 13. Germline assignment: CDR1 SQVTM and CDR2 ANQGSEA. CDR3 amino acids: CSVWGSKGAGEKLFF. CDR3 in DNA: TGCAGCGTTTGGGGTTCGAAGGGGGCAGGTGAAAAACTGTTTTTT. Based on the CDR3 plus reference TRBV29-1 and TRBJ1-4, the full variable domain is SAVISQKPSRDICQRGTSLTIQCQVDSQVTMMFWYRQQPGQSLTLIATANQGSEATYESGFVIDKFPISRPNLTFSTLTVSNMSPEDSSIYLCSVWGSKGAGEKLFFGSGTQLSVL.

This clone was counted only a few times. The chain uses TRBV4-3 and TRBJ1-4; possible D gene TRBD1, 6 bases. Germline V gives CDR1 LGHNA, CDR2 YSLEER. The CDR3 runs to 16 residues. Trimming removed 0 bases from V and 10 bases from J, with 18 bases in between. The CDR3 sequence is CASSQEGQGSSGKLFF. For the CDR3, the DNA is TGCGCCAGCAGCCAAGAAGGGCAGGGGTCCTCAGGAAAACTGTTTTTT.

For the CDR3, the DNA is TGTGCCAGCAGTTTTAGCGGGCCCGGCGGGGAGACCCAGTACTTC. Protein sequence: CASSFSGPGGETQYF. The chain joins TRBV27 to TRBJ2-5; TRBD2 aligns across 7 bases. The V gene end was trimmed by 3 bases and the J gene end by 5 bases; junction bases not matched to a gene: 9. There are 15 residues in the CDR3. The germline gives CDR1 MNHEY, CDR2 SMNVEV (reference sequence).

The rearrangement joins TRBV28 to TRBJ1-4; perhaps TRBD1 as D (5 bases). This CDR3 region has 16 residues. V was trimmed by 7 bases and J by 8 bases, leaving 23 bases between them. The V gene's germline CDR1 is MDHEN and CDR2 SYDVKM. The CDR3 DNA reads TGTGCCAGCAACATAGCCGGGACCGGGAGAAGAGAAAAACTGTTTTTT. Protein sequence: CASNIAGTGRREKLFF. Complete variable domain (other parts from reference TRBV28 and TRBJ1-4): DVKVTQSSRYLVKRTGEKVFLECVQDMDHENMFWYRQDPGLGLRLIYFSYDVKMKEKGDIPEGYSVSREKKERFSLILESASTNQTSMYLCASNIAGTGRREKLFFGSGTQLSVL.

This sequence joins TRBV18 and TRBJ2-5; the match to TRBD1 covers 9 bases. V lost 1 base to trimming and J lost 1 base; unmatched junction nucleotides: 4. From germline, CDR1 is KGHSH and CDR2 LQKENI. The CDR3 runs to 16 residues. CDR3 residues: CASSPLGQGFQETQYF. The CDR3, as DNA: TGTGCCAGCTCACCACTGGGACAGGGCTTCCAAGAGACCCAGTACTTC.

The V call is TRBV11-2, the J call TRBJ2-7, with D possibly matching TRBD1 (5 bases). Trimming took off 1 base at V and 2 bases at J, with 24 bases between the two ends. This CDR3 spans 19 amino acids. Germline values: CDR1 SGHAT, CDR2 FQNNGV. As DNA, the CDR3 is TGTGCCAGCAGCTTAGTCCTTGGTAGGAGACAGCAACATACCTACGAGCAGTACTTC. It yields the protein CASSLVLGRRQQHTYEQYF.

This chain uses TRBV7-2 with TRBJ2-7, with D possibly being TRBD2 (6 bases). The length of the CDR3 is 14 residues. CDR1 and CDR2 (germline): SGHTA, FQGNSA. V shed 2 bases and J shed 3 bases, with 11 bases lying between them. The CDR3 DNA follows: TGTGCCAGCAGCTTAAGCTCCGGGGGCTACGAGCAGTACTTC. It codes for CASSLSSGGYEQYF. The full variable domain, in which reference TRBV7-2 and TRBJ2-7 provide the parts outside the CDR3, is GAGVSQSPSNKVTEKGKDVELRCDPISGHTALYWYRQSLGQGLEFLIYFQGNSAPDKSGLPSDRFSAERTGGSVSTLTIQRTQQEDSAVYLCASSLSSGGYEQYFGPGTRLTVT.

The rearrangement links TRBV15 to TRBJ1-4; a weak D match, TRBD1 (5 bases). Between the trimmed V and J ends, which lost 5 bases and 8 bases, there was a span of 12 bases. The CDR3 has 13 residues. The germline CDR1 and CDR2 sequences are LNHNV and YYDKDF (reference sequence). In DNA form, the CDR3 reads TGTGCCACCAGCTTAGGGGCCGAAGAAAAACTGTTTTTT. It is translated as CATSLGAEEKLFF.

The chain has TRBV28 and TRBJ1-5; no firm D call. The CDR3 length is 12 residues. Germline CDR1 MDHEN, CDR2 SYDVKM. Trimming shortened V by 4 bases and J by 2 bases, and 3 bases separated the two germline ends. The chain's CDR3 is CASSSGNQPQHF. DNA for the CDR3: TGTGCCAGCAGTTCAGGCAATCAGCCCCAGCATTTT.